The 19 T cell receptor beta chains in this list originate from one sample, sequenced in a study of high-grade serous ovarian cancer treatment subgroups. Tumor tissue was taken before any definitive surgery or chemotherapy was given. The table came from immunoSEQ multiplex PCR; TCRdb's copy has only in-frame clones and leaves some out. The sample gives about 12,000 clones, over 75% of which show up once; around 3% is in the top ten. The sample consisted of tumor tissue. The source is a human donor with high-grade serous ovarian cancer.

The chain joins TRBV28 to TRBJ1-5; 7 bases match TRBD1. Trimming at V came to 6 bases and at J to 4 bases, leaving 6 bases not matched to a gene. CDR3 length equals 14 residues. Germline V gives CDR1 MDHEN, CDR2 SYDVKM. CDR3 in DNA: TGTGCCAGCAGCTCTACACAGGGGAATCAGCCCCAGCATTTT. Its protein is CASSSTQGNQPQHF.

The V and J genes are TRBV5-1 and TRBJ1-5; D unresolved. The CDR3 covers 14 residues. The germline gives CDR1 SGHRS, CDR2 YFSETQ. Deletions cut 0 bases from V and 3 bases from J, with 7 bases between. The chain's CDR3 is CASSLGGNNQPQHF. The DNA of the CDR3 is TGCGCCAGCAGCTTGGGAGGAAACAATCAGCCCCAGCATTTT. Variable domain in full (rest from reference TRBV5-1 and TRBJ1-5): KAGVTQTPRYLIKTRGQQVTLSCSPISGHRSVSWYQQTPGQGLQFLFEYFSETQRNKGNFPGRFSGRQFSNSRSEMNVSTLELGDSALYLCASSLGGNNQPQHFGDGTRLSIL.

This clone was recorded a few times. This chain joins TRBV27 and TRBJ1-2; tentatively, D is TRBD1 (5 bases). This CDR3 has 14 residues. The V and J ends lost 5 bases and 4 bases respectively, with 14 bases between them. Germline CDR1 reads MNHEY; CDR2 reads SMNVEV (reference sequence). CDR3 region: CASSRSGRLYGYTF. The CDR3 coding sequence is TGTGCCAGCAGTAGGTCGGGACGCCTCTATGGCTACACCTTC.

The V gene is TRBV19, the J gene TRBJ1-5; no clear D gene. The CDR3 is 14 residues long. V was clipped by 3 bases and J by 2 bases, with 8 bases between them. Germline V CDR1 and CDR2: LNHDA, SQIVND (reference sequence). In DNA form, the CDR3 reads TGTGCCAGTAGTATGAGGCAACGCAATCAGCCCCAGCATTTT. As protein: CASSMRQRNQPQHF.

This clone has only one observation. The rearrangement uses TRBV7-8 and TRBJ1-6; TRBD1 might be the D (5 bases). Germline-derived CDR1 and CDR2 are SGHVS and FQNEAQ. Trimming removed 2 bases at V and 13 bases at J, with 12 bases between. This CDR3 contains 13 residues. This CDR3 is CASSLSGTPPLHF. The CDR3 DNA reads as TGTGCCAGCAGCTTATCGGGGACTCCGCCCCTCCACTTT.

The chain employs TRBV19 and TRBJ1-6, with 7 bases matching TRBD1. The CDR3 is made up of 14 amino acids. CDR1 and CDR2 from the germline V gene are LNHDA and SQIVND (reference sequence). With 5 bases clipped from V and 7 bases from J, the junction kept 5 bases outside the gene matches. The CDR3 reads CASSHRGLNSPLHF. CDR3 DNA: TGTGCCAGTAGTCACAGGGGTTTAAATTCACCCCTCCACTTT.

J is TRBJ2-1 and V is TRBV11-3, with 7 positions matching TRBD2. Germline V gives CDR1 SGHNT, CDR2 YENEEA. With V trimmed by 5 bases and J by 0 bases, 7 bases remained unmatched. The CDR3 sequence is 16 residues long. The DNA of the CDR3 is TGTGCCAGCAGCCCACAAGCGGGGCGCTCCTACAATGAGCAGTTCTTC. Protein product: CASSPQAGRSYNEQFF.

The chain is built from TRBV7-9 and TRBJ2-5, with 7 bases matching TRBD1. The CDR3 length is 15 residues. The V gene end was trimmed by 1 base and the J gene end by 2 bases; junction bases not matched to a gene: 4. Germline V gives CDR1 SEHNR, CDR2 FQNEAQ (reference sequence). CDR3 nucleotide sequence: TGTGCCAGCAGCTTAGTGGGGACAGTACAAGAGACCCAGTACTTC. This gives the protein CASSLVGTVQETQYF.

V usage is TRBV28 and J usage is TRBJ2-7; 8 positions match TRBD1. The CDR3 contains 14 residues. The germline gives CDR1 MDHEN, CDR2 SYDVKM. Germline trimming cut 5 bases from V and 0 bases from J; bases unmatched to any gene: 3. This chain's CDR3 is CASSGQGSSYEQYV. CDR3 nucleotides: TGTGCCAGCAGTGGACAGGGAAGCTCCTACGAGCAGTACGTC.

This chain joins TRBV7-2 and TRBJ1-1, with D tentatively TRBD1 (5 bases). Trimming removed 5 bases at V and 7 bases at J, with 11 bases between. The length of the CDR3 is 12 residues. Germline loops: CDR1 SGHTA, CDR2 FQGNSA. The CDR3 here is CASSPGGGEAFF. CDR3 bases: TGTGCCAGCAGCCCCGGGGGGGGTGAAGCTTTCTTT.

The chain uses TRBV15 and TRBJ2-2; 8 nucleotides agree with TRBD1. Germline-derived CDR1 and CDR2 are LNHNV and YYDKDF (reference sequence). Unmatched junction bases numbered 10, after V lost 1 base and J lost 6 bases. This CDR3 contains 17 residues. The CDR3 bases are TGTGCCACCAGCAGAGGATCCGGACAGGGTTTGCCCGGGGAGCTGTTTTTT. Protein sequence: CATSRGSGQGLPGELFF.

The chain recombines TRBV28 with TRBJ1-2, with TRBD1 identical over 9 bases. The CDR3 runs to 14 residues. Looked up from germline, CDR1 is MDHEN and CDR2 is SYDVKM. Trimming cost V 7 bases and J 9 bases; bases outside gene matches: 12. Here the CDR3 reads CASTRPPGQGRYTF. CDR3 bases: TGTGCCAGCACCCGACCCCCGGGACAGGGACGCTACACCTTC.

This chain joins TRBV6-5 and TRBJ1-4; weak D call: TRBD1 (5 bases). Germline CDR1 MNHEY, CDR2 SVGAGI. The CDR3 runs to 15 residues. The V end was cut by 6 bases, the J end by 0 bases, with 11 bases between. For the CDR3, the DNA is TGTGCCAGCAGCGACAGAGGGGCAACTAATGAAAAACTGTTTTTT. It codes for CASSDRGATNEKLFF.

This clone was detected only a few times. The rearrangement uses TRBV29-1 and TRBJ1-2; 10 nucleotides align to TRBD1. The junction had 14 bases not matched to a gene; V was cut back by 7 bases and J by 6 bases. The CDR3 is 15 residues long. CDR1 SQVTM and CDR2 ANQGSEA come from the germline V gene. The chain's CDR3 is CSAEGVDRGLDGYTF. CDR3 nucleotides: TGCAGCGCGGAAGGTGTGGACAGGGGGTTAGATGGCTACACCTTC.

As to this clone: The CDR3 does not end in the conserved phenylalanine or tryptophan, so this is likely a read error. This chain connects TRBV28 to TRBJ1-2, with 9 bases aligning to TRBD1. The CDR3 length is 15 residues. CDR1 MDHEN and CDR2 SYDVKM come from the germline V gene. V lost 4 bases to trimming and J lost 4 bases; unmatched junction nucleotides: 7. CDR3 sequence (DNA): TGTGCCAGCAGTTCTGGGACAGGGAACGTCTATGGCTACACCTCC. Translated, it gives CASSSGTGNVYGYTS.

V and J are TRBV21-1 and TRBJ2-4; the listed D gene, TRBD2, was not tested against the DNA. TRBV21-1 is a pseudogene segment. CDR3 size: 13 residues. CDR3 sequence (DNA): TGTGCCAGCAGCAAATCGGCCAAAAACATTCAGTACTTC. Translation gives CASSKSAKNIQYF.

The rearrangement links TRBV6-4 to TRBJ1-2; 7 nucleotides line up with TRBD1. Per germline, CDR1 MRHNA and CDR2 SNTAGT. Losses at the gene ends were 3 bases for V and 7 bases for J; bases not matched to a gene: 11. The CDR3 is made up of 15 amino acids. This chain's CDR3 is CASSDGGRGHGGYTF. The CDR3 coding sequence is TGTGCCAGCAGTGATGGGGGGAGGGGGCATGGTGGCTACACCTTC.

A note on this clone: The conserved closing phenylalanine or tryptophan is absent in this CDR3, likely reflecting a read error. The DNA is left out, because the CDR3 cannot be placed on it with certainty; the CDR3 is given as TCRdb lists it. V and J are TRBV5-6 and TRBJ1-1; the table's D call, TRBD1, has no DNA check behind it. CDR1 and CDR2 (germline): SGHDT, YYEEEE. Termini included, the CDR3 measures 12 amino acids. CDR3 sequence: CASSLGRQARTT.

The rearrangement joins TRBV6-1 to TRBJ2-7; the match to TRBD2 covers 7 bases. Germline lookup yields CDR1 MNHNS and CDR2 SASEGT. V lost 1 base and J lost 6; bases outside the gene matches: 3. The CDR3 is 13 residues long. Here the CDR3 DNA reads TGTGCCAGCAGTGAAGGCGGGAGCGCCGAGCAGTACTTC. Protein product: CASSEGGSAEQYF.